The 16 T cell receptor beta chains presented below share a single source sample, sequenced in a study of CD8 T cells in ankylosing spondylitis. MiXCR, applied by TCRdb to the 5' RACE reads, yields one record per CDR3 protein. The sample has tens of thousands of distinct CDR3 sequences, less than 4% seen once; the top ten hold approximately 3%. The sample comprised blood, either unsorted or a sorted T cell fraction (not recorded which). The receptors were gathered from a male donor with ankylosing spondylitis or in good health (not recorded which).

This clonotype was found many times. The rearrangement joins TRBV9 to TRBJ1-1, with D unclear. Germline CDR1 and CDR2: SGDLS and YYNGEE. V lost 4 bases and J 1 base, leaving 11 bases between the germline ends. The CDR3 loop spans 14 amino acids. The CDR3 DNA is TGTGCCAGCAGCCCCCGGGGTGCGAACACTGAAGCTTTCTTT. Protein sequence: CASSPRGANTEAFF.

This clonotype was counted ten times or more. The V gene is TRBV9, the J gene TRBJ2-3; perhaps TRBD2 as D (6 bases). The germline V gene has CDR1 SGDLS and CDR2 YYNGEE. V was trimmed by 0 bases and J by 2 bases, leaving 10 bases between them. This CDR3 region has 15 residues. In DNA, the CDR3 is TGTGCCAGCAGCGTAGACCCGGGGGACACAGATACGCAGTATTTT. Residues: CASSVDPGDTDTQYF. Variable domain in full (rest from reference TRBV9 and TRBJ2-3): DSGVTQTPKHLITATGQRVTLRCSPRSGDLSVYWYQQSLDQGLQFLIQYYNGEERAKGNILERFSAQQFPDLHSELNLSSLELGDSALYFCASSVDPGDTDTQYFGPGTRLTVL.

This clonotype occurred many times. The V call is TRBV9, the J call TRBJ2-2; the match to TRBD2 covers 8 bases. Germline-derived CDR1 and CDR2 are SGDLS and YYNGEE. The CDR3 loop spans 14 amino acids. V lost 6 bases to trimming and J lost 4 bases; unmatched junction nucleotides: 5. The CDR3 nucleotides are TGTGCCAGCACCCCCGGGACTAGCACCGGGGAGCTGTTTTTT. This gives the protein CASTPGTSTGELFF.

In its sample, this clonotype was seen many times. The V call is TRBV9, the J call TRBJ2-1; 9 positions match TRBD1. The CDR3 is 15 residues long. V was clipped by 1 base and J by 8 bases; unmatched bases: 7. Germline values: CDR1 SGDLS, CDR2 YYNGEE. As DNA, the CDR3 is TGTGCCAGCAGCGTATCGGGACAGGGATTCGATGAGCAGTTCTTC. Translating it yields CASSVSGQGFDEQFF.

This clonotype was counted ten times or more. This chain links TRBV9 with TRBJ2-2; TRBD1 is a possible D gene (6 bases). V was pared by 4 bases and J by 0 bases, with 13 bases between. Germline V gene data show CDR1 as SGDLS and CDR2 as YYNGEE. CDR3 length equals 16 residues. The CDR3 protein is CASSLYQGTNTGELFF. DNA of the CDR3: TGTGCCAGCAGCTTATATCAGGGGACGAACACCGGGGAGCTGTTTTTT. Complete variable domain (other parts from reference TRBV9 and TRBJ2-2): DSGVTQTPKHLITATGQRVTLRCSPRSGDLSVYWYQQSLDQGLQFLIQYYNGEERAKGNILERFSAQQFPDLHSELNLSSLELGDSALYFCASSLYQGTNTGELFFGEGSRLTVL.

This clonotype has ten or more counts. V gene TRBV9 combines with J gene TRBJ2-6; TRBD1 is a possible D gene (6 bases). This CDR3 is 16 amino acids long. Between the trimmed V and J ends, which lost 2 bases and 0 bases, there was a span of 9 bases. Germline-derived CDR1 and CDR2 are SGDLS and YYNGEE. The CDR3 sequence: CASSVGQSSGANVLTF. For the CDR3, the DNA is TGTGCCAGCAGCGTCGGACAGAGCTCTGGGGCCAACGTCCTGACTTTC.

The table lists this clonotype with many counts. The CDR3 nucleotides are TGTGCCAGCAGCGCTCCCAGGGGAATTACGGGAAACACCATATATTTT. Translating gives CASSAPRGITGNTIYF. The chain combines TRBV9 with TRBJ1-3, with a tentative D call TRBD1 (6 bases). V lost 3 bases, J lost 4 bases, and 17 bases lay in between. In germline, CDR1 is SGDLS, CDR2 YYNGEE. This CDR3 has 16 amino acids.

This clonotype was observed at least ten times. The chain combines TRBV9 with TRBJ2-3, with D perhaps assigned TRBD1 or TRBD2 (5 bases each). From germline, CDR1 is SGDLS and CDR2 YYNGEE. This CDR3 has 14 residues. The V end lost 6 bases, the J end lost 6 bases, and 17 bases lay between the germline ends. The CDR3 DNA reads TGTGCCAGCACCCTAGAGGGGCCTCCCGATACGCAGTATTTT. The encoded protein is CASTLEGPPDTQYF.

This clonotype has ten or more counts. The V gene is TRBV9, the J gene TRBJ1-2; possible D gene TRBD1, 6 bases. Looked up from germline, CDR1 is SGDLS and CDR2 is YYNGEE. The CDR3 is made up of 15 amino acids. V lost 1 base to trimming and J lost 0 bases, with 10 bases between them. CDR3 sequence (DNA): TGTGCCAGCAGCGTAACCACAGGGACTAACTATGGCTACACCTTC. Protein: CASSVTTGTNYGYTF.

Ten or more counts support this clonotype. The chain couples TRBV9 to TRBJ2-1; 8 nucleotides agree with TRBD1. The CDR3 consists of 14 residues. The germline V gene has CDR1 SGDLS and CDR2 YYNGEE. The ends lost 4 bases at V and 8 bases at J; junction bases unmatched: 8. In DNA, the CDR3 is TGTGCCAGCAGCACCCCCGGGACAGGTCATGAGCAGTTCTTC. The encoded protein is CASSTPGTGHEQFF.

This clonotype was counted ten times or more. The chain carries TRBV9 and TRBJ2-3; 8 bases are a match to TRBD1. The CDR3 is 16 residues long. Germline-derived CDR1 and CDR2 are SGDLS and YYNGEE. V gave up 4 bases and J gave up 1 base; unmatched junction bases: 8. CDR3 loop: CASSPRTGLGTDTQYF. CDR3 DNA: TGTGCCAGCAGCCCGAGGACAGGGTTAGGCACAGATACGCAGTATTTT. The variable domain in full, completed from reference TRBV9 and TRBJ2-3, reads DSGVTQTPKHLITATGQRVTLRCSPRSGDLSVYWYQQSLDQGLQFLIQYYNGEERAKGNILERFSAQQFPDLHSELNLSSLELGDSALYFCASSPRTGLGTDTQYFGPGTRLTVL.

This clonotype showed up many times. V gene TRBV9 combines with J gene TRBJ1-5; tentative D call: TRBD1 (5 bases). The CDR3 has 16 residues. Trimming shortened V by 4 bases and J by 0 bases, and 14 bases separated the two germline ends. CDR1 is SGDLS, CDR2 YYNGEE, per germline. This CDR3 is CASSSGAPNSNQPQHF. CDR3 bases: TGTGCCAGCAGCTCCGGGGCACCCAATAGCAATCAGCCCCAGCATTTT. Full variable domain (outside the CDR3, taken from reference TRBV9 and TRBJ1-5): DSGVTQTPKHLITATGQRVTLRCSPRSGDLSVYWYQQSLDQGLQFLIQYYNGEERAKGNILERFSAQQFPDLHSELNLSSLELGDSALYFCASSSGAPNSNQPQHFGDGTRLSIL.

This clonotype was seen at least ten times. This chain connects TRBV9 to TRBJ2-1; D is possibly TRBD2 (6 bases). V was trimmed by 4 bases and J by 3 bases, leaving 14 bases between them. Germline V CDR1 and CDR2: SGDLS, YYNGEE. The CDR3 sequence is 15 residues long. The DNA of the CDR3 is TGTGCCAGCAGCACCCGGGACTGGATCTACAATGAGCAGTTCTTC. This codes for CASSTRDWIYNEQFF.

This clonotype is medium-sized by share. This CDR3 reads CASSLLLAGAPTGELFF. The CDR3 DNA reads TGTGCCAGCAGCTTATTACTAGCGGGAGCTCCCACCGGGGAGCTGTTTTTT. The rearrangement links TRBV21-1 to TRBJ2-2; the table calls TRBD2, which could not be checked here. TRBV21-1 is flagged as a pseudogene. The CDR3 covers 17 residues.

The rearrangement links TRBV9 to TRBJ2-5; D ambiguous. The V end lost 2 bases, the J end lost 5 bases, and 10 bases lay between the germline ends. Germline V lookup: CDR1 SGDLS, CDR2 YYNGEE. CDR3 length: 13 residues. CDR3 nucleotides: TGTGCCAGCAGCGTCTCTCAGGCGGAGACCCAGTACTTC. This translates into CASSVSQAETQYF.

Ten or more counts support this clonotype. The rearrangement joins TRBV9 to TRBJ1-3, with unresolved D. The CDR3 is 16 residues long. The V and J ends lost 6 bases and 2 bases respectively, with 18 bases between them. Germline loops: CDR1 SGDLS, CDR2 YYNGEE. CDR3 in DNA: TGTGCCAGCACCAGAAACGACGGATCTCCTGGAAACACCATATATTTT. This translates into CASTRNDGSPGNTIYF.